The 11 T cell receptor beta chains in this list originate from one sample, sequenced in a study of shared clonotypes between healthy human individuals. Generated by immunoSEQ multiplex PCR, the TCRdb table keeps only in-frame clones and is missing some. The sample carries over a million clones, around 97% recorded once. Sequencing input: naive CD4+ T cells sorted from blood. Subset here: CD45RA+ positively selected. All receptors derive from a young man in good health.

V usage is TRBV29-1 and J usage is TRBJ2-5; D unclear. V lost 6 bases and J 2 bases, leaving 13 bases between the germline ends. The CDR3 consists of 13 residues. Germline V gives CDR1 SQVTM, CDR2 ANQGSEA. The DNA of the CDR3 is TGCAGCGTCGGACGGACGGATCAAGAGACCCAGTACTTC. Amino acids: CSVGRTDQETQYF.

CDR3 nucleotide sequence: TGTGCCAGTAGTATCGGCGTCGGGTCCATTCAGTACTTC. Encoded protein: CASSIGVGSIQYF. The chain uses TRBV19 and TRBJ2-4; D is unresolved. The CDR3 sequence is 13 residues long. Deletions cut 3 bases from V and 9 bases from J, with 12 bases between. The germline gives CDR1 LNHDA, CDR2 SQIVND (reference sequence).

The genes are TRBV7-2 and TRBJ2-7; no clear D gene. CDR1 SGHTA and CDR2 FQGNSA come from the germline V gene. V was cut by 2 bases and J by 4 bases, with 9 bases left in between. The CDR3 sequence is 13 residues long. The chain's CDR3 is CASSLYDGYEQYF. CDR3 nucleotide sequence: TGTGCCAGCAGCTTATATGACGGATACGAGCAGTACTTC.

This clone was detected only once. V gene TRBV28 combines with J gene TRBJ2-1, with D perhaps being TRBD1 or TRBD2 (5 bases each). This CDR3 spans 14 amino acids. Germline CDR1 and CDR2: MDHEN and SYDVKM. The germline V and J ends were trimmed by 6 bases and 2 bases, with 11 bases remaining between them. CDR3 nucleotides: TGTGCCAGCAGGTCAGGGAGCCCCTACAATGAGCAGTTCTTC. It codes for CASRSGSPYNEQFF.

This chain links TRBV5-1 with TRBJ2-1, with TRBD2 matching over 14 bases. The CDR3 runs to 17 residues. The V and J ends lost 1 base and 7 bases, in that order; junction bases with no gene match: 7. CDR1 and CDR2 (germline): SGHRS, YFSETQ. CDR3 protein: CASSLRTSGRPGNEQFF. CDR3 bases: TGCGCCAGCAGCTTGAGGACTAGCGGGAGGCCGGGTAATGAGCAGTTCTTC. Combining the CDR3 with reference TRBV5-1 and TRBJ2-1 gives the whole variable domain KAGVTQTPRYLIKTRGQQVTLSCSPISGHRSVSWYQQTPGQGLQFLFEYFSETQRNKGNFPGRFSGRQFSNSRSEMNVSTLELGDSALYLCASSLRTSGRPGNEQFFGPGTRLTVL.

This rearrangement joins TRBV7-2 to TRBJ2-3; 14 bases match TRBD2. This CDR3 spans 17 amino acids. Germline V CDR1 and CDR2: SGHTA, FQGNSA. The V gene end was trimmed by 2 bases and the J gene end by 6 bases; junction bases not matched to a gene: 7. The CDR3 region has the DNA TGTGCCAGCAGCTTAACCGGGACTAGCGGGAGAGTGGATACGCAGTATTTT. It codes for CASSLTGTSGRVDTQYF.

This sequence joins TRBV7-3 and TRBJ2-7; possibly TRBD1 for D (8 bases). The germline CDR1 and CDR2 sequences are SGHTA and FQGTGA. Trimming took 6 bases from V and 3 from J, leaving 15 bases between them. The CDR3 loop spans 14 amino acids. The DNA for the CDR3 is TGTGCCAGCAGTCTACAGGGGGGGAACTACGAGCAGTACTTC. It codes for CASSLQGGNYEQYF.

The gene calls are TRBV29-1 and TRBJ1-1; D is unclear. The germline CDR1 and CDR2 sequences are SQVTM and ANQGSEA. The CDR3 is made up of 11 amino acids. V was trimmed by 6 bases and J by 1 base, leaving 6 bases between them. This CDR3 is CSVTENTEAFF. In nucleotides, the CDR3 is TGCAGCGTAACTGAGAACACTGAAGCTTTCTTT.

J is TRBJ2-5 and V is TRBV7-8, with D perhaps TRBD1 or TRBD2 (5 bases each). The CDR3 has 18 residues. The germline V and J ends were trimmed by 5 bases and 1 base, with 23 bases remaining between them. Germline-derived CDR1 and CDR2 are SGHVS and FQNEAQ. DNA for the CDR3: TGTGCCAGCAGCCACCCTTTAACCGCAGGGACCATCCAAGAGACCCAGTACTTC. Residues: CASSHPLTAGTIQETQYF.

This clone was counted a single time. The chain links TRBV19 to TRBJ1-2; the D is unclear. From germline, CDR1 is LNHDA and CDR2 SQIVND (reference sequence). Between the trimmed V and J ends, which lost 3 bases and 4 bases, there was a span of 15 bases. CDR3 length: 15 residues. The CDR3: CASSISRGSGYGYTF. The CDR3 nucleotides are TGTGCCAGTAGTATCTCGCGGGGTTCCGGCTATGGCTACACCTTC.

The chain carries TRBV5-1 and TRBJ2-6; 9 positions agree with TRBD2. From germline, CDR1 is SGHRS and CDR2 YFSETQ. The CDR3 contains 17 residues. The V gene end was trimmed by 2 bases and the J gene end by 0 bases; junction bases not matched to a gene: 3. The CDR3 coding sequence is TGCGCCAGCAGCTTCTTAGCGGGGGCCTCTGGGGCCAACGTCCTGACTTTC. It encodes CASSFLAGASGANVLTF.